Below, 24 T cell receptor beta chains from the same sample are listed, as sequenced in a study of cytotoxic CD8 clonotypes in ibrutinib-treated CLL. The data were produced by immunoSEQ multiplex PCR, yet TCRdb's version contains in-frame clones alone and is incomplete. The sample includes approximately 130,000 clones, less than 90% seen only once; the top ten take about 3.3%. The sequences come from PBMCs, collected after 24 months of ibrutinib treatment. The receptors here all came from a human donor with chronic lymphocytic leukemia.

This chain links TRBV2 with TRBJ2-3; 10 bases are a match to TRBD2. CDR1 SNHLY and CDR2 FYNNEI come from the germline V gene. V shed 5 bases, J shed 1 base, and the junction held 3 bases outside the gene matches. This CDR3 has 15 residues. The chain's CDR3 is CASSQLAGGTDTQYF. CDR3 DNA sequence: TGTGCCAGCAGTCAGCTAGCGGGGGGCACAGATACGCAGTATTTT.

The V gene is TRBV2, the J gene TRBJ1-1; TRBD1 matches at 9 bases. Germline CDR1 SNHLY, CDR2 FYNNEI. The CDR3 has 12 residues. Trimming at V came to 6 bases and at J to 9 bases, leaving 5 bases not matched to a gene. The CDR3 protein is CASRQGARKAFF. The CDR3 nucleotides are TGTGCCAGCAGACAGGGGGCTCGGAAAGCTTTCTTT.

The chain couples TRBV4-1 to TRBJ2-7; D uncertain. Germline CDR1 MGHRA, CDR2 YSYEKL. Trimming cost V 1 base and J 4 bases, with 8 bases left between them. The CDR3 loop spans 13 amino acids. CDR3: CASSQVRFYEQYF. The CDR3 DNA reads TGCGCCAGCAGCCAAGTTAGGTTTTACGAGCAGTACTTC.

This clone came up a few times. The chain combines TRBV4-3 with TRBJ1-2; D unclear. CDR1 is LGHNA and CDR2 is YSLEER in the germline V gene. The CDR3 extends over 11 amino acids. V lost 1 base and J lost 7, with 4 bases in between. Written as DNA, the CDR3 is TGCGCCAGCAGCCAAGGAGGTGGCTACACCTTC. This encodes CASSQGGGYTF.

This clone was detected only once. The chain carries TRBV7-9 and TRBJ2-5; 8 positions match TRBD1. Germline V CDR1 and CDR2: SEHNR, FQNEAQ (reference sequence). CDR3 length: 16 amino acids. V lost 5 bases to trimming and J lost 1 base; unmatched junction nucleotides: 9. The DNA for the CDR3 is TGTGCCAGCAGCCAAGGGACAGGACTTACCCAAGAGACCCAGTACTTC. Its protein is CASSQGTGLTQETQYF.

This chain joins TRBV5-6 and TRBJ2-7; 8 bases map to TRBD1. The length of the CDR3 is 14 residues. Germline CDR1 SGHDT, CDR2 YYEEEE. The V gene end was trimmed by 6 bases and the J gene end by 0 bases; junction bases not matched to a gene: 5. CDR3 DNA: TGTGCCAGCATCATCAGGGGGCCCTCCTACGAGCAGTACTTC. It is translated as CASIIRGPSYEQYF.

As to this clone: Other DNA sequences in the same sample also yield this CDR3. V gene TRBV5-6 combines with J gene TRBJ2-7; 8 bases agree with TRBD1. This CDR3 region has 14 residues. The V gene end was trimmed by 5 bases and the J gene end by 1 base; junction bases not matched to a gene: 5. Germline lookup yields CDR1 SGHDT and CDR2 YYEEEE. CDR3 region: CASSPTGVSYEQYF. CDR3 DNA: TGTGCCAGCAGTCCGACAGGGGTTTCCTACGAGCAGTACTTC.

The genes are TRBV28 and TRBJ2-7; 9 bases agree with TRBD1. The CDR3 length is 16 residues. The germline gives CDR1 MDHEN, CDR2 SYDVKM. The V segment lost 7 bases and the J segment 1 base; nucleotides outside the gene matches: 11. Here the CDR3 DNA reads TGTGCCAGCACCCTTGGGGGGACAGGGACTTCCTACGAGCAGTACTTC. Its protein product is CASTLGGTGTSYEQYF.

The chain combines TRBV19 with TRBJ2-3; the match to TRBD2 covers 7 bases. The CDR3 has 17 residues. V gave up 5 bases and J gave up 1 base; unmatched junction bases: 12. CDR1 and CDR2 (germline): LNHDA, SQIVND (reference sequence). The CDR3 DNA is TGTGCCAGTAGTCTACAACTAAGCGCGGGGGGCACAGATACGCAGTATTTT. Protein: CASSLQLSAGGTDTQYF.

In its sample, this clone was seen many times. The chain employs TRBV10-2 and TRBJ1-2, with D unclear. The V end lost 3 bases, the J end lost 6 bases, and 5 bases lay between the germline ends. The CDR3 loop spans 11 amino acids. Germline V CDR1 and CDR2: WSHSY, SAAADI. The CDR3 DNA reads TGCGCCAGCAGTGACCCAGATGGCTACACCTTC. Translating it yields CASSDPDGYTF.

The CDR3 region is CAWSRVGQGNNSPLHF. CDR3 bases: TGTGCCTGGAGTCGTGTTGGACAGGGTAATAATTCACCCCTCCACTTT. This chain uses TRBV30 with TRBJ1-6; 8 bases match TRBD1. CDR1 is GTSNPN and CDR2 is SVGIG in the germline V gene (reference sequence). Losses at the gene ends were 2 bases for V and 5 bases for J; bases not matched to a gene: 8. The CDR3 sequence is 16 residues long.

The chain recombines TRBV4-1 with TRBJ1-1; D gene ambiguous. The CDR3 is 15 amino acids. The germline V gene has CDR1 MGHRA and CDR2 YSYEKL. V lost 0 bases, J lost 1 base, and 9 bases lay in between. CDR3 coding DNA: TGCGCCAGCAGCCAAGATCCGGGAAGGAACACTGAAGCTTTCTTT. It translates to CASSQDPGRNTEAFF.

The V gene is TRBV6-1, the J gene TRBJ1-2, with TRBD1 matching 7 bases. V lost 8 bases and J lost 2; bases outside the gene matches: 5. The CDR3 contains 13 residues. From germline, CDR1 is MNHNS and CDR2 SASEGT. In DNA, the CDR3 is TGTGCCAGCTTCCTGACAGGGAACTATGGCTACACCTTC. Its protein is CASFLTGNYGYTF.

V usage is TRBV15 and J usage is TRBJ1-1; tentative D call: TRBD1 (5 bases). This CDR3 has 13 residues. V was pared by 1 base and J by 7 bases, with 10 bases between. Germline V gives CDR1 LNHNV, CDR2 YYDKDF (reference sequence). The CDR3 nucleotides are TGTGCCACCAGCAGAGGCATGACAGTTGAAGCTTTCTTT. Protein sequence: CATSRGMTVEAFF.

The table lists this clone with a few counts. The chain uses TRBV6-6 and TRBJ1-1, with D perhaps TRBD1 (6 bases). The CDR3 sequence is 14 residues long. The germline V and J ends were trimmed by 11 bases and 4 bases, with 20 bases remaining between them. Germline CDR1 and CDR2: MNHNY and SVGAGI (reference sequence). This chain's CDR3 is CAGKNREPFTEAFF. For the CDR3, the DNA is TGTGCCGGCAAGAACAGGGAACCGTTCACTGAAGCTTTCTTT.

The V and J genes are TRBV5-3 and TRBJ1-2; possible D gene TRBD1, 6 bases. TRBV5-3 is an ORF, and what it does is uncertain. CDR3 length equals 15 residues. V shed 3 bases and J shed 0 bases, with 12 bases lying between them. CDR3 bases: TGTGCCAGAAGCTCGAAGGGGGGGACTAACTATGGCTACACCTTC. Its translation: CARSSKGGTNYGYTF.

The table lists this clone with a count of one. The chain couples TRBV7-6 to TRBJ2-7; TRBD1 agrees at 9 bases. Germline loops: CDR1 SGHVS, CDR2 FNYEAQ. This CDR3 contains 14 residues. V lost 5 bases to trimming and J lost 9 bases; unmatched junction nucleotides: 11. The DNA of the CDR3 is TGTGCCAGCAGCCAACCGGGACAGGGTATTCGGCAGTACTTC. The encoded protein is CASSQPGQGIRQYF.

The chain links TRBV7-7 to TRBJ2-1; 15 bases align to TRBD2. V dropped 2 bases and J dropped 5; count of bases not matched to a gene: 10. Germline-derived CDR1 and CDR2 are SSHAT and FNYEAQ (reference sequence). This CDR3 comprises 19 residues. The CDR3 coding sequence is TGTGCCAGCAGCTTACGCTCACGGACTAGCGGGGGGGCCCACAATGAGCAGTTCTTC. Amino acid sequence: CASSLRSRTSGGAHNEQFF.

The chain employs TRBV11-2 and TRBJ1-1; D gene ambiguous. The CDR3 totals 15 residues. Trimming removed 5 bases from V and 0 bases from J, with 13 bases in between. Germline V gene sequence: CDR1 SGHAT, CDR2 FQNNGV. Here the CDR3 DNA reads TGTGCCAGCAGCCAAAGGCTTCTCATGAACACTGAAGCTTTCTTT. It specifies CASSQRLLMNTEAFF.

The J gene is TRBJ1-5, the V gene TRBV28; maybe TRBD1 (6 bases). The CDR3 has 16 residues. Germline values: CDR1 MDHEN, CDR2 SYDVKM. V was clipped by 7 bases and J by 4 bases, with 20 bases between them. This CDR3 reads CASTPRGGGPNQPQHF. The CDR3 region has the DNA TGTGCCAGCACCCCTAGGGGAGGGGGTCCAAATCAGCCCCAGCATTTT.

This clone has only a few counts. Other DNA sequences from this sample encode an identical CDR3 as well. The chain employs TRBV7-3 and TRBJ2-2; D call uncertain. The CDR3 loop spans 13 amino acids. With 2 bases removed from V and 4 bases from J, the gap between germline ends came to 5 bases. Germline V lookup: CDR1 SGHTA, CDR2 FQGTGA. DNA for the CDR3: TGTGCCAGCAGCTTACTAGGCACCGGGGAGCTGTTTTTT. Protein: CASSLLGTGELFF. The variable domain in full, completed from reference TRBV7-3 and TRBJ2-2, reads GAGVSQTPSNKVTEKGKYVELRCDPISGHTALYWYRQSLGQGPEFLIYFQGTGAADDSGLPNDRFFAVRPEGSVSTLKIQRTERGDSAVYLCASSLLGTGELFFGEGSRLTVL.

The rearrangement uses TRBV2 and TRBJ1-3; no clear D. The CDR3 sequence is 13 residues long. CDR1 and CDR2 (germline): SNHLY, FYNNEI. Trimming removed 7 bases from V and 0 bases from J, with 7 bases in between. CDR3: CASTAYSGNTIYF. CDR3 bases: TGTGCCAGCACCGCTTACTCTGGAAACACCATATATTTT.

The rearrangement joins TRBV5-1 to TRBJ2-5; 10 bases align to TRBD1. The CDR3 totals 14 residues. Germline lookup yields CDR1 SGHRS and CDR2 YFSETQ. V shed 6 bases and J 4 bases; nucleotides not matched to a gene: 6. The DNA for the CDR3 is TGCGCCAGCAACCTTCGACAGGGGGCAGAGACCCAGTACTTC. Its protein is CASNLRQGAETQYF. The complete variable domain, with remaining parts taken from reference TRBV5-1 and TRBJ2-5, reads KAGVTQTPRYLIKTRGQQVTLSCSPISGHRSVSWYQQTPGQGLQFLFEYFSETQRNKGNFPGRFSGRQFSNSRSEMNVSTLELGDSALYLCASNLRQGAETQYFGPGTRLLVL.

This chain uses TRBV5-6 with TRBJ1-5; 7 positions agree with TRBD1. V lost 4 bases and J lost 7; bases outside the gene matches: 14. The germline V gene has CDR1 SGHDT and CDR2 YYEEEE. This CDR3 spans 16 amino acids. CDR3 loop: CASSTRRTGAKQPQHF. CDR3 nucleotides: TGTGCCAGCAGCACCAGACGTACAGGGGCGAAGCAGCCCCAGCATTTT.